One and the same sample provided the 2 T cell receptor beta chains below, sequenced in a study of T cell clones after liver transplantation. The repertoire was sequenced with immunoSEQ multiplex PCR; TCRdb's copy has only in-frame clones and lacks some. The profile shows over 100,000 clones, around 86% of them singletons. The source was CD4+ T cells from blood, collected before liver transplant. These receptors came from a human donor who received a liver transplant.

This chain connects TRBV7-6 to TRBJ2-1, with TRBD1 matching 10 bases. J lost 7 bases, V lost 1 base, and 4 bases had no gene match. The CDR3 consists of 15 residues. CDR1 and CDR2 from the germline V gene are SGHVS and FNYEAQ. The CDR3 spells CASSLGGQGGNEQFF. As DNA, the CDR3 is TGTGCCAGCAGCTTAGGTGGACAGGGGGGGAATGAGCAGTTCTTC. Full variable domain (missing parts from reference TRBV7-6 and TRBJ2-1): GAGVSQSPRYKVTKRGQDVALRCDPISGHVSLYWYRQALGQGPEFLTYFNYEAQQDKSGLPNDRFSAERPEGSISTLTIQRTEQRDSAMYRCASSLGGQGGNEQFFGPGTRLTVL.

J is TRBJ2-7 and V is TRBV30; D remains unclear. V lost 2 bases and J lost 1, with 9 bases in between. The V gene's germline CDR1 is GTSNPN and CDR2 SVGIG (reference sequence). The CDR3 is 13 residues long. CDR3 loop: CAWSTGLSYEQYF. In nucleotides, the CDR3 is TGTGCCTGGAGTACCGGGCTTTCCTACGAGCAGTACTTC.